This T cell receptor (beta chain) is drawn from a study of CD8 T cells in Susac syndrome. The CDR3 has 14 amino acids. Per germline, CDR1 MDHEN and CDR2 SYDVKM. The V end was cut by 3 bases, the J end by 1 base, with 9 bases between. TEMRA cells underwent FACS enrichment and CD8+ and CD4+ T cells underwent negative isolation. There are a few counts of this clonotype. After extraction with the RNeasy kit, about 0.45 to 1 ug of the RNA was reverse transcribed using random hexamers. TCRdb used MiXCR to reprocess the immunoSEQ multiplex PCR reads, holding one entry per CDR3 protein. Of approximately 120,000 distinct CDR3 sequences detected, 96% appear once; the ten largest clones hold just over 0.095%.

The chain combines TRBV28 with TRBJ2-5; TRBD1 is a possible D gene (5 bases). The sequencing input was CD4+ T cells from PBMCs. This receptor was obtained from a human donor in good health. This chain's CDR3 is CASSFSQGQETQYF. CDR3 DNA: TGTGCCAGCAGTTTTTCCCAGGGCCAAGAGACCCAGTACTTC.